One sample yielded the 8 T cell receptor beta chains listed below, sequenced in a study of T-cell reconstitution after alpha-beta-depleted transplantation in children. Construction of the TCRbeta library involved unique molecular identifiers. TCRdb reanalysed the PCR reads using MiXCR and keeps one entry per CDR3 protein. Altogether about 310,000 distinct CDR3 sequences are present, 23% being singletons, with the ten largest covering approximately 11%. Here the sequenced sample was PBMCs, mostly from graft donor cells, taken 180 days after TCRalphabeta/CD19-depleted stem cell transplant. These receptors all stem from a male patient under 18 who had a stem cell transplant for acute lymphoblastic leukemia, so the T cells may come from the graft donor.

In this sample, this clonotype turned up a few times. The chain combines TRBV7-6 with TRBJ2-7; 7 nucleotides match TRBD1. V shed 4 bases, J shed 6 bases, and the junction held 3 bases outside the gene matches. Germline assignment: CDR1 SGHVS and CDR2 FNYEAQ. The CDR3 contains 12 residues. The CDR3 loop is CASSSSGGEQYF. The CDR3 coding sequence is TGTGCCAGCAGCTCGTCAGGGGGCGAGCAGTACTTC.

J is TRBJ1-1 and V is TRBV5-6, with unresolved D. V lost 4 bases and J 7 bases, leaving 11 bases between the germline ends. The CDR3 extends over 12 amino acids. The germline V gene encodes CDR1 SGHDT and CDR2 YYEEEE. The CDR3 sequence: CASSIPGVEAFF. The CDR3 region has the DNA TGTGCCAGCAGCATACCGGGCGTTGAAGCTTTCTTT.

In this sample, this clonotype turned up many times. The V gene is TRBV29-1, the J gene TRBJ2-5; the D gene is possibly TRBD1 (6 bases). Germline V gene sequence: CDR1 SQVTM, CDR2 ANQGSEA. V lost 4 bases, J lost 0 bases, and 15 bases lay in between. The CDR3 has 15 amino acids. This chain's CDR3 is CSVAKLQGYQETQYF. The CDR3 DNA follows: TGCAGCGTTGCGAAGCTCCAGGGGTACCAAGAGACCCAGTACTTC.

This clonotype was recorded many times. The rearrangement links TRBV20-1 to TRBJ2-3; 9 bases fit TRBD2. V was clipped by 3 bases and J by 6 bases; unmatched bases: 16. The germline V gene has CDR1 DFQATT and CDR2 SNEGSKA (reference sequence). The CDR3 runs to 17 residues. The CDR3 spells CSASGGGSGSAWDTQYF. Written as DNA, the CDR3 is TGCAGTGCTAGTGGAGGGGGTAGCGGGAGTGCTTGGGATACGCAGTATTTT.

This clonotype has a handful of counts. This sequence joins TRBV20-1 and TRBJ2-4; D call uncertain. CDR3 length: 13 amino acids. Germline V gene lookup returns CDR1 DFQATT and CDR2 SNEGSKA (reference sequence). Trimming pared 1 base from V and 0 bases from J, leaving 4 bases between. The chain's CDR3 is CSARVLAKNIQYF. The CDR3 DNA reads as TGCAGTGCTAGAGTGCTAGCCAAAAACATTCAGTACTTC.

In its sample, this clonotype was seen a few times. This sequence joins TRBV5-1 and TRBJ2-3, with 7 bases identical to TRBD1. This CDR3 has 15 residues. Germline CDR1 reads SGHRS; CDR2 reads YFSETQ. With 0 bases clipped from V and 5 bases from J, the junction kept 6 bases outside the gene matches. Written as DNA, the CDR3 is TGCGCCAGCAGCTTGGTAGGCAGGGGGATAGATACGCAGTATTTT. Protein sequence: CASSLVGRGIDTQYF.

In this sample, this clonotype turned up a few times. The chain is built from TRBV5-1 and TRBJ2-3; D unresolved. Trimming took 2 bases from V and 2 from J, leaving 3 bases between them. The germline CDR1 and CDR2 sequences are SGHRS and YFSETQ. The CDR3 runs to 12 residues. The CDR3 nucleotides are TGCGCCAGCAGCTTCGACACAGATACGCAGTATTTT. This codes for CASSFDTDTQYF.

There are many counts of this clonotype. The rearrangement joins TRBV6-6 to TRBJ2-3; D is undetermined. This CDR3 is built from 12 residues. Trimming shortened V by 7 bases and J by 6 bases, and 11 bases separated the two germline ends. Germline V gives CDR1 MNHNY, CDR2 SVGAGI (reference sequence). CDR3 DNA: TGTGCCAGCAAAGGCGGAGTCGATACGCAGTATTTT. Protein: CASKGGVDTQYF.